This T cell receptor (beta chain) appears in the sequencing data of a study of T-cell reconstitution after alpha-beta-depleted transplantation in children. Preparation of the TCRbeta library was carried out with unique molecular identifiers. A single record per CDR3 protein comes from TCRdb applying MiXCR to the PCR reads. The sample shows about 980,000 distinct CDR3 sequences, about 29% of them seen only once. To note about this clonotype: Its cognate antigen is unknown.

V shed 4 bases and J shed 2 bases, with 13 bases lying between them. The length of the CDR3 is 14 residues. The germline CDR1 and CDR2 sequences are SGHRS and YFSETQ. Findings of the study overall: After one year, T-cell counts and TCRbeta diversity mostly came from new T cells. Several hundred graft clones that had expanded were reportedly the source of alpha-beta T cells about two months after transplant. For some patients, TCRbeta diversity was high at day 60 because of recipient T cells and thymic progenitors that survived.

The sequencing used PBMCs, mostly from graft donor cells, collected 360 days after TCRalphabeta/CD19-depleted stem cell transplant. This receptor was obtained from a boy less than two years old who had a stem cell transplant for SCID, so the T cells may come from the graft donor. The chain uses TRBV5-1 and TRBJ2-7; D unresolved. The chain's CDR3 is CASSPDPITYEQYF. The CDR3 nucleotides are TGCGCCAGCAGCCCAGATCCCATAACCTACGAGCAGTACTTC.